This TCR beta chain was recorded in a study of T cell repertoires in cytomegalovirus infection. Background on the study: A matching HLA type, together with CMV infection, was signaled by public TCR beta signatures. Study conclusions and caveats: HLA-C-restricted, CMV-specific TCR beta clonotypes were dominant ex vivo.

Remarks on this clonotype: The target antigen is unknown.

The germline V gene has CDR1 SEHNR and CDR2 FQNEAQ (reference sequence). Between the trimmed V and J ends, which lost 3 bases and 1 base, there was a span of 15 bases. CDR3 length: 16 residues. From the reads, TCRdb called clonotypes with MiXCR, one entry per CDR3 protein. This sample has roughly 860,000 distinct CDR3 sequences, with approximately 32% found just once. The source of this sequence is a human donor in good health (CMV status not recorded). Some clones in this sample may be carry-over from other donors' samples. Sequenced here: cultured CD8+ T cells from PBMCs, sampled from culture after CMV antigen stimulation. This rearrangement joins TRBV7-9 to TRBJ1-1, with D unresolved. Here the CDR3 reads CASSFVGVPRNTEAFF. CDR3 sequence (DNA): TGTGCCAGCAGCTTTGTAGGCGTACCGAGGAACACTGAAGCTTTCTTT.